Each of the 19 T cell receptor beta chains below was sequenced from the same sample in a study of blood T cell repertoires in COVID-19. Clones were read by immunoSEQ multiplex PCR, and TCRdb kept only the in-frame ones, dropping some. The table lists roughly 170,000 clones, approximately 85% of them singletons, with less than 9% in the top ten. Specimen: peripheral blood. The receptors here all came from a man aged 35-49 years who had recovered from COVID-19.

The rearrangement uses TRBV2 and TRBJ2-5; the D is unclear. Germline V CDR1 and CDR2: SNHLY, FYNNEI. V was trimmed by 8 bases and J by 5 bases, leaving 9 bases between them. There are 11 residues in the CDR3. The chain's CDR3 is CASLDLETQYF. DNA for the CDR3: TGTGCCAGCCTAGATCTTGAGACCCAGTACTTC.

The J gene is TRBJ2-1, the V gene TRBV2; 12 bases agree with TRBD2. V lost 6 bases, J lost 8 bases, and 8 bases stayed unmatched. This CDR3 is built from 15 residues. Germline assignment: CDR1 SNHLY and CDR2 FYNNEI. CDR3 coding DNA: TGTGCCAGCAGGGGGGCTAGCGGGAGGGCCGATGAGCAGTTCTTC. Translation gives CASRGASGRADEQFF. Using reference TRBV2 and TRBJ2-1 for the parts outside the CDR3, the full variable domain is EPEVTQTPSHQVTQMGQEVILRCVPISNHLYFYWYRQILGQKVEFLVSFYNNEISEKSEIFDDQFSVERPDGSNFTLKIRSTKLEDSAMYFCASRGASGRADEQFFGPGTRLTVL.

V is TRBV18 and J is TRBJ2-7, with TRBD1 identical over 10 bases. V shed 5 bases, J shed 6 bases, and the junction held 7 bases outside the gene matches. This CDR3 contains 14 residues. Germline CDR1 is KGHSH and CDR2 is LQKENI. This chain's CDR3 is CASSTGTGVSEQYF. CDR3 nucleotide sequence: TGTGCCAGCTCAACCGGGACAGGGGTCAGCGAGCAGTACTTC. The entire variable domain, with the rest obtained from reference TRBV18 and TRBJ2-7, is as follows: NAGVMQNPRHLVRRRGQEARLRCSPMKGHSHVYWYRQLPEEGLKFMVYLQKENIIDESGMPKERFSAEFPKEGPSILRIQQVVRGDSAAYFCASSTGTGVSEQYFGPGTRLTVT.

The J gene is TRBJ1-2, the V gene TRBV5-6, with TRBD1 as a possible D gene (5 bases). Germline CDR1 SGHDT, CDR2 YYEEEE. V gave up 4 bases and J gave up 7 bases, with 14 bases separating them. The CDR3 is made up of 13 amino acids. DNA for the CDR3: TGTGCCAGCAGCGGCAGGGAGGAGGGTGGCTACACCTTC. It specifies CASSGREEGGYTF.

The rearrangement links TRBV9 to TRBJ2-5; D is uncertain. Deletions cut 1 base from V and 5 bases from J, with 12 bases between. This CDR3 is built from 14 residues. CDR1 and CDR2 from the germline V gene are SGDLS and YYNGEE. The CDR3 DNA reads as TGTGCCAGCAGCGTACAGGCTAATAGGGAGACCCAGTACTTC. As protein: CASSVQANRETQYF.

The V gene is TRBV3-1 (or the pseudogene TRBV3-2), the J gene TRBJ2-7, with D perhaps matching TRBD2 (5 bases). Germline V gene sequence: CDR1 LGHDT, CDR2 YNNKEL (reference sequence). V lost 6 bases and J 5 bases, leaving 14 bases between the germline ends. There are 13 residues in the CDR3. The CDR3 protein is CASSLAPGNEQYF. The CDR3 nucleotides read TGTGCCAGCAGTCTCGCCCCCGGGAACGAGCAGTACTTC.

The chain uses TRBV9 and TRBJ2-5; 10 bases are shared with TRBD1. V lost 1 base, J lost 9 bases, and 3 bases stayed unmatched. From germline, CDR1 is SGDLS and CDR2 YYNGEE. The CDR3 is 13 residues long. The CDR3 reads CASSVWDRGSQYF. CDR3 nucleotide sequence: TGTGCCAGCAGCGTATGGGACAGGGGTTCCCAGTACTTC.

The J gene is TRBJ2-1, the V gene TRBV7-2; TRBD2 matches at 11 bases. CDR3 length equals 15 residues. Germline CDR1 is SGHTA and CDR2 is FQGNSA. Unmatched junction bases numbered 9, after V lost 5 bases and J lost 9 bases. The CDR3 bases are TGTGCCAGCAGCCCGAGCCCCCTAGCGGGGGGTGAGCAGTTCTTC. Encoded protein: CASSPSPLAGGEQFF.

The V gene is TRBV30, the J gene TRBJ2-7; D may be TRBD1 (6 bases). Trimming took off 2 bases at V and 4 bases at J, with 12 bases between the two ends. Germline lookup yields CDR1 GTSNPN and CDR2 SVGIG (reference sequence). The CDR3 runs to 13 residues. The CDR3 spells CAWSRGRGYEQYF. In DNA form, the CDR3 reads TGTGCCTGGAGTAGGGGCAGGGGTTACGAGCAGTACTTC.

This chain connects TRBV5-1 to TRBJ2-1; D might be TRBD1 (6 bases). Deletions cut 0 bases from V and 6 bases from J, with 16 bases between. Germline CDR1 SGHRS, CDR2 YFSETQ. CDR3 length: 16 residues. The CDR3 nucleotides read TGCGCCAGCAGCTTGGGACCCCGGACAGACGGCAATGAGCAGTTCTTC. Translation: CASSLGPRTDGNEQFF.

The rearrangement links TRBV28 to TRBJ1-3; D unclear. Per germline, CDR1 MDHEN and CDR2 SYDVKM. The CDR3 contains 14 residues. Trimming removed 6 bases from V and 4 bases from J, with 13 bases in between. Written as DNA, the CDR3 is TGTGCCAGCAGCCCCGTTCCGGGGGGAAACACCATATATTTT. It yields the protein CASSPVPGGNTIYF.

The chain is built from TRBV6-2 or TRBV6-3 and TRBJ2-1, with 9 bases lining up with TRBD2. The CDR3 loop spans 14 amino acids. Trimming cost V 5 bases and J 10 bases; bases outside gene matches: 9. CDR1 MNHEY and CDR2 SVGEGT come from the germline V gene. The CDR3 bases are TGTGCCAGCAGTCTCGGACTAGCGACGGAGGAGCAGTTCTTC. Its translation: CASSLGLATEEQFF.

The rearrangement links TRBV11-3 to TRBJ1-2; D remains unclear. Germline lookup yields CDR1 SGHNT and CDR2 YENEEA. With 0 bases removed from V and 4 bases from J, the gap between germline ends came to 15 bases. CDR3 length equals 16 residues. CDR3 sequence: CASSLDSREWPYGYTF. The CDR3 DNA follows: TGTGCCAGCAGCTTAGATTCCCGGGAATGGCCCTATGGCTACACCTTC. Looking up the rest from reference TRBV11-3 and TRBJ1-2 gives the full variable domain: EAGVVQSPRYKIIEKKQPVAFWCNPISGHNTLYWYLQNLGQGPELLIRYENEEAVDDSQLPKDRFSAERLKGVDSTLKIQPAELGDSAVYLCASSLDSREWPYGYTFGSGTRLTVV.

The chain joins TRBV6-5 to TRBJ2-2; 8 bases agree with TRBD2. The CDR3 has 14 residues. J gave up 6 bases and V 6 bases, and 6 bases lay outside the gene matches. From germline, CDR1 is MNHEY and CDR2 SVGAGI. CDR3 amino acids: CASSTGTSPGELFF. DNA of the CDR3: TGTGCCAGCAGCACCGGGACTAGTCCCGGGGAGCTGTTTTTT.

The CDR3 here is CASSRREGYGYTF. DNA for the CDR3: TGTGCCAGTAGTAGACGGGAGGGCTATGGCTACACCTTC. This rearrangement joins TRBV19 to TRBJ1-2; D not resolved. The germline V gene encodes CDR1 LNHDA and CDR2 SQIVND (reference sequence). The CDR3 runs to 13 residues. Trimming shortened V by 4 bases and J by 4 bases, and 10 bases separated the two germline ends.

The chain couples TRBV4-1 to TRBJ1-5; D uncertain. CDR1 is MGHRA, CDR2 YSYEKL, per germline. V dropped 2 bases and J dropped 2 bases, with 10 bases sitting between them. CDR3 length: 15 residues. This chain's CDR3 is CASSQQEGGNQPQHF. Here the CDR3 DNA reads TGCGCCAGCAGCCAACAGGAGGGTGGCAATCAGCCCCAGCATTTT.

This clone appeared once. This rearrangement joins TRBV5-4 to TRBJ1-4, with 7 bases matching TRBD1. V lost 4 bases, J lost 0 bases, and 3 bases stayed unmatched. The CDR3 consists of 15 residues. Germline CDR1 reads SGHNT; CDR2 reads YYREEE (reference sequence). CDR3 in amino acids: CASSTGTATNEKLFF. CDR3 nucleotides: TGTGCCAGCAGCACGGGGACAGCAACTAATGAAAAACTGTTTTTT.

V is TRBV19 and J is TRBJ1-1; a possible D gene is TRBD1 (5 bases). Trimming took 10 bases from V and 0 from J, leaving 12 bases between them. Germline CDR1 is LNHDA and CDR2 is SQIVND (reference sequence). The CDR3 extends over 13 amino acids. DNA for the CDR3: TGTGCCACACGGGCAGGGTTGAACACTGAAGCTTTCTTT. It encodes CATRAGLNTEAFF. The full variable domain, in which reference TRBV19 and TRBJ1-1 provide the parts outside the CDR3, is DGGITQSPKYLFRKEGQNVTLSCEQNLNHDAMYWYRQDPGQGLRLIYYSQIVNDFQKGDIAEGYSVSREKKESFPLTVTSAQKNPTAFYLCATRAGLNTEAFFGQGTRLTVV.

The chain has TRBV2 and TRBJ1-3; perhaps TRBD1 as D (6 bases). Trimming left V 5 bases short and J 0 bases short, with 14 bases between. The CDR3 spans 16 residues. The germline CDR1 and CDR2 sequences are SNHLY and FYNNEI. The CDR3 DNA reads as TGTGCCAGCAGTCTACAGGGAGGGAGCTCTGGAAACACCATATATTTT. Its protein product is CASSLQGGSSGNTIYF.